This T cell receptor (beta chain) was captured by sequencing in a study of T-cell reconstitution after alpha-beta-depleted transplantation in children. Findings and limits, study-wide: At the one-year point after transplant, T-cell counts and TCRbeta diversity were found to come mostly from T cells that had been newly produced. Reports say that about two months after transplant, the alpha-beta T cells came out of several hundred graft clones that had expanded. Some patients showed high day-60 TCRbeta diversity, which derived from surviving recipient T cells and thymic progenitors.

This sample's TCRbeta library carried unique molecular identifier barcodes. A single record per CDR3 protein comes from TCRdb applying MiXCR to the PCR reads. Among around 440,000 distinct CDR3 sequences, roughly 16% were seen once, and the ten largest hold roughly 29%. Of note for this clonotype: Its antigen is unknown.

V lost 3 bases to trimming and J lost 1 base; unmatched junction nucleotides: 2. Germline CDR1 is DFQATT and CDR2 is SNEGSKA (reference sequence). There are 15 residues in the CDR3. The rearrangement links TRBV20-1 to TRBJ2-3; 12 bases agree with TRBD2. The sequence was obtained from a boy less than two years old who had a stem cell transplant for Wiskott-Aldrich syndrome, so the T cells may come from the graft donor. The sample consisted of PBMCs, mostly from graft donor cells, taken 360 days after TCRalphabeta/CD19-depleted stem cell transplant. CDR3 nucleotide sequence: TGCAGTGCTAGGAGACTAGCGGGAGGCACAGATACGCAGTATTTT. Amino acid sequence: CSARRLAGGTDTQYF.